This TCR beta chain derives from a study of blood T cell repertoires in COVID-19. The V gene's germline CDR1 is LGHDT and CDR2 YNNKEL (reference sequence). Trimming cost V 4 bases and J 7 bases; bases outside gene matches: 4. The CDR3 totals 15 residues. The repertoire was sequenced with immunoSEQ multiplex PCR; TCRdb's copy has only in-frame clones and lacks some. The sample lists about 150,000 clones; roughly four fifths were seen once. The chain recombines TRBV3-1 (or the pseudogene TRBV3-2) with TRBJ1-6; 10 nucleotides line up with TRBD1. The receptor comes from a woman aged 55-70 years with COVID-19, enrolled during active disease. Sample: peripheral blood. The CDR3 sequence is CASSLGQGLNSPLHF. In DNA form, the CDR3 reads TGTGCCAGCAGCCTGGGACAGGGGCTAAATTCACCCCTCCACTTT.